This TCR beta chain emerged from a study of CD8+ T cells in alopecia areata. J gave up 1 base and V 4 bases, and 7 bases lay outside the gene matches. This CDR3 has 16 amino acids. CDR1 and CDR2 (germline): LGHNA, YNFKEQ. Study outcomes and limitations: Patients shared TCRs less clearly than mice did, possibly owing to HLA. Besides other cells, scalp samples also yield sequences of resident alphabeta T cells from normal skin. Higher clonality was seen in lesional scalp than in normal scalp, especially in alopecia totalis/universalis.

The sequencing template was cDNA reverse transcribed from extracted RNA. Some clones are missing from TCRdb's copy, which holds only in-frame ones; the method was immunoSEQ multiplex PCR. The repertoire consists of around 140,000 clones, with roughly half occurring once and the leading ten covering around 1%. Concerning this clone: As yet, its antigen is unknown.

The receptor comes from a human donor with alopecia areata. The input for sequencing was CD4+ T cells sorted from blood, taken at week 0. This chain connects TRBV4-2 to TRBJ2-5, with TRBD2 identical over 9 bases. For the CDR3, the DNA is TGTGCCAGCAGCCTGTCGGCTAGCGGGACCCAAGAGACCCAGTACTTC. Translation gives CASSLSASGTQETQYF.